This T cell receptor (beta chain) was found in a study of cytomegalovirus exposure and HLA in healthy donors. For the study at large: There were nearly 120 million unique TCR beta sequences, drawn from around 180 million T cells, in an earlier analysis. When 300 to 500 donors were genotyped, roughly 80% of them were found to fall in the Caucasian-associated ancestry cluster. Study results and limitations: What was likely a sequencing artifact was a cluster of highly shared sequence variants.

V trimming: 6 bases; J trimming: 6 bases; junction bases outside the gene matches: 9. This CDR3 has 15 residues. Germline loops: CDR1 SGHAT, CDR2 FQNNGV. On this clone itself: Antigen unknown.

Researchers ran the PCR with 60 Vbeta and 13 Jbeta primers. Libraries were prepared by immunoSEQ multiplex PCR; TCRdb keeps only in-frame clonotypes and omits some of them. The sample contains roughly 76,000 clones, 86% of which appear only once. The receptor comes from a woman between 25 and 40 years old in good health and CMV-seronegative. The specimen sequenced was PBMCs. The chain recombines TRBV11-2 with TRBJ2-1, with TRBD2 identical over 9 bases. CDR3: CASSRPGLAGNEQFF. The CDR3 DNA is TGTGCCAGCAGTCGACCGGGACTAGCCGGCAATGAGCAGTTCTTC.